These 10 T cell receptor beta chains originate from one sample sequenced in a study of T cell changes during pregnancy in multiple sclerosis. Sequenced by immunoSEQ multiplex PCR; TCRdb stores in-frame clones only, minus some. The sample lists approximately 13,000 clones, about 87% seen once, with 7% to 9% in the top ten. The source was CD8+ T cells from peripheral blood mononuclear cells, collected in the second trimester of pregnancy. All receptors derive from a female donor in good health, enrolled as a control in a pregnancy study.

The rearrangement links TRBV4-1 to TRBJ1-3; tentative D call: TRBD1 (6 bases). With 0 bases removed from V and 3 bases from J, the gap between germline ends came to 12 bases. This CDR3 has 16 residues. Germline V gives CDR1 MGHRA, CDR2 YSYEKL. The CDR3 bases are TGCGCCAGCAGCCAAGAGACAGGTGGGGTTGGAAACACCATATATTTT. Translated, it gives CASSQETGGVGNTIYF.

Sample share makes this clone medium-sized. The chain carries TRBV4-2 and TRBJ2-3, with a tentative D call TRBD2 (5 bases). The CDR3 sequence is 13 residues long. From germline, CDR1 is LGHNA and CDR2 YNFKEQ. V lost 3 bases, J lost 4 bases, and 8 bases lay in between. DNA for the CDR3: TGTGCCAGCAGCCAGGAGCGGCCAGATACGCAGTATTTT. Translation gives CASSQERPDTQYF.

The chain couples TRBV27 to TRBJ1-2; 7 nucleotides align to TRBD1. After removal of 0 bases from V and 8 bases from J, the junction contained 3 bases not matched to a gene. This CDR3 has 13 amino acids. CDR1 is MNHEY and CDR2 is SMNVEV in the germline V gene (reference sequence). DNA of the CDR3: TGTGCCAGCAGTTTATCCGAGGGGGCGGGCTACACCTTC. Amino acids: CASSLSEGAGYTF.

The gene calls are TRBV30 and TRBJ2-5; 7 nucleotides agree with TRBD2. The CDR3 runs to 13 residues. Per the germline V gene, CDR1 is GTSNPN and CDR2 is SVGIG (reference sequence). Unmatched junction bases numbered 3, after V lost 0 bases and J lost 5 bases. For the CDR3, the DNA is TGTGCCTGGAGTGTCTGGGGGGGGGAGACCCAGTACTTC. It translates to CAWSVWGGETQYF. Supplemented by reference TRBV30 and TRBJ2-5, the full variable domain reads SQTIHQWPATLVQPVGSPLSLECTVEGTSNPNLYWYRQAAGRGLQLLFYSVGIGQISSEVPQNLSASRPQDRQFILSSKKLLLSDSGFYLCAWSVWGGETQYFGPGTRLLVL.

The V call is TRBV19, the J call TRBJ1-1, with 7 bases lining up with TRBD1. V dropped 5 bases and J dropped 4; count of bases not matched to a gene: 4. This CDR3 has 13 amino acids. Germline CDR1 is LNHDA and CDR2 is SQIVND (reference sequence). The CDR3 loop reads CASSAQGGTEAFF. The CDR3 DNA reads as TGTGCCAGTAGTGCTCAGGGGGGCACTGAAGCTTTCTTT. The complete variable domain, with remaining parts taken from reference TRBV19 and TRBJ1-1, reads DGGITQSPKYLFRKEGQNVTLSCEQNLNHDAMYWYRQDPGQGLRLIYYSQIVNDFQKGDIAEGYSVSREKKESFPLTVTSAQKNPTAFYLCASSAQGGTEAFFGQGTRLTVV.

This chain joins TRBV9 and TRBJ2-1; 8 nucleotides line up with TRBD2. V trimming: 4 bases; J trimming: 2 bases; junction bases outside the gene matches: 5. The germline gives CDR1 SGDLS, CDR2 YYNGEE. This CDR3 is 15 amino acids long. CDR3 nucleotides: TGTGCCAGCAGCAACCGGGGGGGCCCCTACAATGAGCAGTTCTTC. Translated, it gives CASSNRGGPYNEQFF. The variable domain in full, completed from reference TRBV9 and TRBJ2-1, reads DSGVTQTPKHLITATGQRVTLRCSPRSGDLSVYWYQQSLDQGLQFLIQYYNGEERAKGNILERFSAQQFPDLHSELNLSSLELGDSALYFCASSNRGGPYNEQFFGPGTRLTVL.

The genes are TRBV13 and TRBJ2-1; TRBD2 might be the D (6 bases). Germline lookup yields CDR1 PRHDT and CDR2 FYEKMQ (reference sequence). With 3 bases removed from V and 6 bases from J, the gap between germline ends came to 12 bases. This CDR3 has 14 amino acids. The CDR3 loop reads CASSLGGGGNEQFF. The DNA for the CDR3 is TGTGCCAGCAGCTTGGGGGGAGGAGGCAATGAGCAGTTCTTC. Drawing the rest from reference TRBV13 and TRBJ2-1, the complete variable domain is AAGVIQSPRHLIKEKRETATLKCYPIPRHDTVYWYQQGPGQDPQFLISFYEKMQSDKGSIPDRFSAQQFSDYHSELNMSSLELGDSALYFCASSLGGGGNEQFFGPGTRLTVL.

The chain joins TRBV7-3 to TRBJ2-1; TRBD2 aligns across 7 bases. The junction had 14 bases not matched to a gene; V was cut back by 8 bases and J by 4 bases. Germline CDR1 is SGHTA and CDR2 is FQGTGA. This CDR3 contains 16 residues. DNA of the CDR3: TGTGCCAGCCAAGCCGATAGCGGGTGGGGATACAATGAGCAGTTCTTC. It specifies CASQADSGWGYNEQFF.

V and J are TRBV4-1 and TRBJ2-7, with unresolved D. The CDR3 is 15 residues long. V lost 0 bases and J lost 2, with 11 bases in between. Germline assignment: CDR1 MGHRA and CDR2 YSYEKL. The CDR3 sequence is CASSQELAAPYEQYF. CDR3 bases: TGCGCCAGCAGCCAAGAGCTCGCGGCCCCCTACGAGCAGTACTTC.

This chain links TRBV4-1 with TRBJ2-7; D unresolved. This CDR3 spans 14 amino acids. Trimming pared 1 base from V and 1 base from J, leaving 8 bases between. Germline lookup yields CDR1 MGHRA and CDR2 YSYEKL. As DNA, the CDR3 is TGCGCCAGCAGCCAAGTGGTACAGTCCTACGAGCAGTACTTC. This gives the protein CASSQVVQSYEQYF.